These 31 T cell receptor beta chains were all obtained from the same sample, sequenced in a study of CD8+CD57+ T cells in acquired aplastic anemia. The template used for profiling TCR beta VDJ and CDR3 was genomic DNA. A single record per CDR3 protein comes from TCRdb applying MiXCR to the reads. The sample shows under 200,000 distinct CDR3 sequences, just under 45% of them seen only once. The sample comprised sorted CD4+, CD8+, or CD8+CD57+ T cells (not recorded which) from PBMCs. The receptors come from a human donor in good health.

To note about this clonotype: Since no conserved phenylalanine or tryptophan closes the CDR3, a read error is the likely cause. The chain uses TRBV9 and TRBJ2-5; 9 bases are a match to TRBD2. V lost 2 bases to trimming and J lost 1 base; unmatched junction nucleotides: 3. CDR1 is SGDLS and CDR2 is YYNGEE in the germline V gene. CDR3 length: 15 amino acids. CDR3 amino acids: CASSVGLAAQETQYL. The CDR3 bases are TGTGCCAGCAGCGTGGGACTAGCAGCCCAAGAGACCCAGTACCTC.

This clonotype was seen ten or more times. The chain carries TRBV7-3 and TRBJ2-5; 9 bases line up with TRBD1. The germline gives CDR1 SGHTA, CDR2 FQGTGA. Losses at the gene ends were 5 bases for V and 4 bases for J; bases not matched to a gene: 5. The CDR3 covers 14 residues. The CDR3 sequence is CASSRTGGVETQYF. CDR3 DNA sequence: TGTGCCAGCAGCCGTACAGGGGGCGTAGAGACCCAGTACTTC.

The chain uses TRBV29-1 and TRBJ2-1, with a tentative D call TRBD1 (5 bases). This CDR3 is built from 14 residues. Germline V gives CDR1 SQVTM, CDR2 ANQGSEA. Trimming stripped 5 bases from V and 5 bases from J, with 16 bases between. This CDR3 is CSVNKGSANNEQFF. In nucleotides, the CDR3 is TGCAGCGTTAATAAGGGGTCAGCGAACAATGAGCAGTTCTTC.

The rearrangement uses TRBV14 and TRBJ2-2; unclear D gene. CDR3 size: 9 residues. Trimming took off 0 bases at V and 16 bases at J, with 3 bases between the two ends. CDR1 and CDR2 (germline): SGHDN, FVKESK. CDR3 nucleotide sequence: TGTGCCAGCAGCCAAGAAGGGTTTTTT. This gives the protein CASSQEGFF.

About this clonotype itself: This may be a read error: a much more frequent sequence differs by one nucleotide. The chain combines TRBV6-1 with TRBJ1-3, with D unclear. This CDR3 is built from 16 residues. The V gene's germline CDR1 is MNHNS and CDR2 SASEGT. Trimming shortened V by 3 bases and J by 5 bases, and 17 bases separated the two germline ends. The CDR3 reads CASSENTGGSRNTIYF. CDR3 coding DNA: TGTGCCAGCAGTGAGAATACGGGAGGTTCTAGAAACACCATATATTTT.

This clonotype was counted a few times. This chain uses TRBV10-3 with TRBJ1-4, with D unresolved. V lost 0 bases, J lost 8 bases, and 7 bases lay in between. CDR3 length equals 13 residues. The V gene's germline CDR1 is ENHRY and CDR2 SYGVKD. CDR3 loop: CAISESVKEKLFF. CDR3 in DNA: TGTGCCATCAGTGAGTCTGTTAAAGAAAAACTGTTTTTT.

A few counts support this clonotype. The chain uses TRBV20-1 and TRBJ1-2, with unresolved D. Germline CDR1 is DFQATT and CDR2 is SNEGSKA (reference sequence). The CDR3 extends over 11 amino acids. V was shortened by 6 bases and J by 0 bases, with 5 bases between the two germline ends. The CDR3: CSAVTNYGYTF. The CDR3 nucleotides are TGCAGTGCCGTGACTAACTATGGCTACACCTTC.

Details on this clonotype: This sequence may be a read error, since a much larger clone differs from it by one base. The chain employs TRBV12-3 or TRBV12-4 and TRBJ2-5; D unresolved. The CDR3 runs to 14 residues. The CDR3 loop is CAGSYRPTQETQYF. The DNA for the CDR3 is TGTGCCGGCAGCTACCGCCCGACCCAAGAGACCCAGTACTTC.

Here the CDR3 reads CSARDNPTQYF. Written as DNA, the CDR3 is TGCAGTGCTAGAGATAATCCTACGCAGTATTTT. The chain is built from TRBV20-1 and TRBJ2-3; D is unresolved. Per the germline V gene, CDR1 is DFQATT and CDR2 is SNEGSKA (reference sequence). This CDR3 is 11 amino acids long. The germline V and J ends were trimmed by 0 bases and 8 bases, with 6 bases remaining between them.

This clonotype was seen many times. The chain joins TRBV5-1 to TRBJ2-1; 7 nucleotides line up with TRBD1. Germline V lookup: CDR1 SGHRS, CDR2 YFSETQ. The V segment lost 7 bases and the J segment 2 bases; nucleotides outside the gene matches: 6. This CDR3 spans 14 amino acids. The CDR3 DNA reads as TGCGCCAGCTCCGGGACAGTACCCTACAATGAGCAGTTCTTC. This encodes CASSGTVPYNEQFF.

V gene TRBV10-3 combines with J gene TRBJ2-1, with D possibly matching TRBD2 (6 bases). CDR1 is ENHRY and CDR2 is SYGVKD in the germline V gene. The CDR3 sequence is 16 residues long. V lost 4 bases and J lost 3, with 16 bases in between. The CDR3 DNA reads TGTGCCATCAGTGGACTCTCGGTCGGGGGCTACAATGAGCAGTTCTTC. It codes for CAISGLSVGGYNEQFF.

The DNA for the CDR3 is TGTGCCATCAGTGAGTTAGCGGGGGGGGATGGGAATGAGCAGTTCTTC. Translated, it gives CAISELAGGDGNEQFF. The chain recombines TRBV10-3 with TRBJ2-1; TRBD2 matches at 11 bases. Germline V gives CDR1 ENHRY, CDR2 SYGVKD. The CDR3 extends over 16 amino acids. With V trimmed by 1 base and J by 7 bases, 6 bases remained unmatched.

This clonotype was recorded many times. The DNA for the CDR3 is TGTGCCAGTAGTATTATGGGACAGGGGACCCTCTACGAGCAGTACTTC. Translating it yields CASSIMGQGTLYEQYF. This sequence joins TRBV19 and TRBJ2-7; 10 positions agree with TRBD1. The CDR3 covers 16 residues. CDR1 is LNHDA, CDR2 SQIVND, per germline (reference sequence). With 3 bases clipped from V and 3 bases from J, the junction kept 8 bases outside the gene matches. Complete variable domain (other parts from reference TRBV19 and TRBJ2-7): DGGITQSPKYLFRKEGQNVTLSCEQNLNHDAMYWYRQDPGQGLRLIYYSQIVNDFQKGDIAEGYSVSREKKESFPLTVTSAQKNPTAFYLCASSIMGQGTLYEQYFGPGTRLTVT.

As for this clonotype: A much larger clonotype is one base distant, so this may be a read error. V usage is TRBV28 and J usage is TRBJ1-6; 9 bases fit TRBD1. The CDR3 has 14 amino acids. CDR1 and CDR2 from the germline V gene are MDHEN and SYDVKM. DNA of the CDR3: TGTGCCAGCAAGACGGGACAGGGTTATTCACCCCCCCACTTT. Amino acid sequence: CASKTGQGYSPPHF.

The chain couples TRBV5-1 to TRBJ1-6, with a tentative D call TRBD1 (6 bases). The germline V gene encodes CDR1 SGHRS and CDR2 YFSETQ. CDR3 length: 16 amino acids. Trimming pared 4 bases from V and 7 bases from J, leaving 18 bases between. As DNA, the CDR3 is TGCGCCAGCAGCCGCCTGGGGGGGGACAACAATTCACCCCTCCACTTT. It encodes CASSRLGGDNNSPLHF.

This clonotype was recorded once. This chain joins TRBV7-7 and TRBJ2-1; D is uncertain. The V end was cut by 4 bases, the J end by 10 bases, with 14 bases between. The CDR3 loop spans 13 amino acids. Germline CDR1 reads SSHAT; CDR2 reads FNYEAQ (reference sequence). The CDR3 reads CASSSLGLGEQFF. The DNA of the CDR3 is TGTGCCAGCAGCTCCTTGGGGTTGGGGGAGCAGTTCTTC. Complete variable domain (other parts from reference TRBV7-7 and TRBJ2-1): GAGVSQSPRYKVTKRGQDVTLRCDPISSHATLYWYQQALGQGPEFLTYFNYEAQPDKSGLPSDRFSAERPEGSISTLTIQRTEQRDSAMYRCASSSLGLGEQFFGPGTRLTVL.

This chain links TRBV24-1 with TRBJ1-6, with a tentative D call TRBD1 (5 bases). The CDR3 totals 13 residues. From germline, CDR1 is KGHDR and CDR2 SFDVKD. V shed 4 bases and J shed 15 bases, with 15 bases lying between them. The CDR3 loop reads CATSDKGNLGLHF. The DNA for the CDR3 is TGTGCCACCAGTGACAAGGGGAATTTAGGCCTCCACTTT.

This clonotype has a handful of counts. A read error may be the cause here, since a much bigger clone is one base away. The chain joins TRBV20-1 to TRBJ1-2, with unresolved D. In germline, CDR1 is DFQATT, CDR2 SNEGSKA (reference sequence). The CDR3 length is 12 residues. CDR3 sequence: CSASTDNYCYTF. The CDR3 DNA sequence: TGCAGTGCTAGTACTGATAACTATTGCTACACCTTC.

Many counts were recorded for this clonotype. Here the CDR3 reads CASSLTTGGYGANVLTF. The CDR3 region has the DNA TGTGCCAGCAGCCTCACAACAGGGGGCTACGGGGCCAACGTCCTGACTTTC. The chain employs TRBV14 and TRBJ2-6, with 9 bases matching TRBD1. V lost 4 bases to trimming and J lost 4 bases; unmatched junction nucleotides: 8. Germline CDR1 is SGHDN and CDR2 is FVKESK. This CDR3 is 17 amino acids long.

This clonotype was seen repeatedly, ten times or more. V gene TRBV9 combines with J gene TRBJ2-7; 7 nucleotides line up with TRBD2. The CDR3 loop spans 15 amino acids. CDR1 SGDLS and CDR2 YYNGEE come from the germline V gene. The junction had 9 bases not matched to a gene; V was cut back by 4 bases and J by 2 bases. This chain's CDR3 is CASSQTSSPTYEQYF. The CDR3 DNA sequence: TGTGCCAGCAGCCAGACTAGCAGCCCCACCTACGAGCAGTACTTC.

This clonotype came up many times. This chain connects TRBV13 to TRBJ2-4; D remains unclear. The V end lost 2 bases, the J end lost 8 bases, and 10 bases lay between the germline ends. The CDR3 has 13 residues. The germline CDR1 and CDR2 sequences are PRHDT and FYEKMQ (reference sequence). In DNA form, the CDR3 reads TGTGCCAGCAGCTTAAGGACCCGGGACATTCAGTACTTC. It specifies CASSLRTRDIQYF.

This clonotype was detected ten times or more. The chain recombines TRBV20-1 with TRBJ1-2; a weak D match, TRBD1 (6 bases). With 5 bases removed from V and 3 bases from J, the gap between germline ends came to 13 bases. The CDR3 has 13 amino acids. The germline V gene has CDR1 DFQATT and CDR2 SNEGSKA (reference sequence). This CDR3 reads CSASRTEHYGYTF. The CDR3 DNA is TGCAGTGCTTCCCGGACAGAGCACTATGGCTACACCTTC.

The chain couples TRBV6-5 to TRBJ2-2; 9 nucleotides match TRBD1. V was clipped by 3 bases and J by 6 bases; unmatched bases: 5. Looked up from germline, CDR1 is MNHEY and CDR2 is SVGAGI. The CDR3 totals 15 residues. CDR3 bases: TGTGCCAGCAGTTATTGGGGACAGGGTTCCGGGGAGCTGTTTTTT. Protein sequence: CASSYWGQGSGELFF.

The chain recombines TRBV14 with TRBJ2-1, with 15 positions matching TRBD2. CDR1 is SGHDN, CDR2 FVKESK, per germline. With V trimmed by 0 bases and J by 0 bases, 3 bases remained unmatched. The CDR3 extends over 19 amino acids. The CDR3 DNA reads as TGTGCCAGCAGCCAAGATCGGACTAGCGGGAGGGCCTCCTACAATGAGCAGTTCTTC. This gives the protein CASSQDRTSGRASYNEQFF. Filled out from reference TRBV14 and TRBJ2-1, the complete variable domain reads EAGVTQFPSHSVIEKGQTVTLRCDPISGHDNLYWYRRVMGKEIKFLLHFVKESKQDESGMPNNRFLAERTGGTYSTLKVQPAELEDSGVYFCASSQDRTSGRASYNEQFFGPGTRLTVL.

This clonotype was detected many times. V and J are TRBV20-1 and TRBJ1-4; D unresolved. V was trimmed by 3 bases and J by 4 bases, leaving 15 bases between them. The CDR3 is made up of 15 amino acids. Germline V gives CDR1 DFQATT, CDR2 SNEGSKA (reference sequence). The CDR3 DNA follows: TGCAGTGCTAGGGTATGGGGAGGGAATAATGAAAAACTGTTTTTT. It encodes CSARVWGGNNEKLFF.

This chain connects TRBV29-1 to TRBJ2-1, with 9 bases lining up with TRBD1. The CDR3 sequence is 12 residues long. V lost 6 bases and J lost 9; bases outside the gene matches: 6. In germline, CDR1 is SQVTM, CDR2 ANQGSEA. The DNA of the CDR3 is TGCAGCGTGGTGACAGGGGGTTTTGAGCAGTTCTTC. This gives the protein CSVVTGGFEQFF.

This rearrangement joins TRBV2 to TRBJ2-2, with 8 bases aligning to TRBD2. The CDR3 length is 12 residues. CDR1 and CDR2 (germline): SNHLY, FYNNEI. The trim removed 6 bases at V and 7 bases at J, leaving 1 base unmatched. Here the CDR3 DNA reads TGTGCCAGCAGCGGGGGGGTCGGGGAGCTGTTTTTT. Residues: CASSGGVGELFF.

The rearrangement links TRBV15 to TRBJ2-5; D uncertain. With 1 base removed from V and 4 bases from J, the gap between germline ends came to 13 bases. Germline V lookup: CDR1 LNHNV, CDR2 YYDKDF (reference sequence). This CDR3 has 15 residues. The CDR3 DNA reads as TGTGCCACCAGCAGAGTCTGGCGATCCCCAGAGACCCAGTACTTC. Translating it yields CATSRVWRSPETQYF.

This clonotype occurred many times. CDR3 sequence (DNA): TGCGCCACCGCCCCGGGGAACACAGATACGCAGTATTTT. Protein sequence: CATAPGNTDTQYF. The rearrangement links TRBV5-1 to TRBJ2-3; D is perhaps TRBD2 (5 bases). The CDR3 extends over 13 amino acids. Germline assignment: CDR1 SGHRS and CDR2 YFSETQ. The V end was cut by 9 bases, the J end by 2 bases, with 13 bases between. Using reference TRBV5-1 and TRBJ2-3 for the parts outside the CDR3, the full variable domain is KAGVTQTPRYLIKTRGQQVTLSCSPISGHRSVSWYQQTPGQGLQFLFEYFSETQRNKGNFPGRFSGRQFSNSRSEMNVSTLELGDSALYLCATAPGNTDTQYFGPGTRLTVL.

V is TRBV10-3 and J is TRBJ1-5, with TRBD1 matching over 9 bases. The CDR3 has 15 amino acids. The germline V gene encodes CDR1 ENHRY and CDR2 SYGVKD. Trimming at V came to 6 bases and at J to 4 bases, leaving 7 bases not matched to a gene. CDR3 coding DNA: TGTGCCATCAGCAGAGGGACAGGGTGGAATCAGCCCCAGCATTTT. It yields the protein CAISRGTGWNQPQHF.

This clonotype occurred many times. V usage is TRBV15 and J usage is TRBJ2-1; perhaps TRBD1 as D (5 bases). The CDR3 sequence is 13 residues long. V lost 7 bases and J lost 3, with 10 bases in between. Germline V gene sequence: CDR1 LNHNV, CDR2 YYDKDF (reference sequence). CDR3 DNA: TGTGCCACCACCTCAGGGTACTACAATGAGCAGTTCTTC. This translates into CATTSGYYNEQFF.